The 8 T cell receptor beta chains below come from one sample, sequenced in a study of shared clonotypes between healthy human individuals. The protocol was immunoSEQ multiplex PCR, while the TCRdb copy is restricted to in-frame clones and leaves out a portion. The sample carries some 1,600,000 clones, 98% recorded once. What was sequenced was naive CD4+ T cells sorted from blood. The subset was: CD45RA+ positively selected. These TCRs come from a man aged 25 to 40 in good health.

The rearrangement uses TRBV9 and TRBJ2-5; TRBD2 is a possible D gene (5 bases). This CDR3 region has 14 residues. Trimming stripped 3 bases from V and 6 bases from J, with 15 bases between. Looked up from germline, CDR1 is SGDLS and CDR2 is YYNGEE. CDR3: CASSGEGVLKTQYF. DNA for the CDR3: TGTGCCAGCAGCGGAGAGGGCGTTTTGAAGACCCAGTACTTC.

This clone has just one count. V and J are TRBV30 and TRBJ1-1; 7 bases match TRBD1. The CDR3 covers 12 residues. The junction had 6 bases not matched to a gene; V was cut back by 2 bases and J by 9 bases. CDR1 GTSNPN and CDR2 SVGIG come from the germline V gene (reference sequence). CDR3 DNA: TGTGCCTGGAGTCCGACAGGGACCCAAGCTTTCTTT. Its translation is CAWSPTGTQAFF.

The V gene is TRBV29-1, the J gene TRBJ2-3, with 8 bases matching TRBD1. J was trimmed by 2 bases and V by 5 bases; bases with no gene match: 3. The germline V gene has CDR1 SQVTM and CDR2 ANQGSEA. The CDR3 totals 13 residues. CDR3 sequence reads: CSVSGGLTDTQYF. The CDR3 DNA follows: TGCAGCGTTTCAGGGGGCCTCACAGATACGCAGTATTTT.

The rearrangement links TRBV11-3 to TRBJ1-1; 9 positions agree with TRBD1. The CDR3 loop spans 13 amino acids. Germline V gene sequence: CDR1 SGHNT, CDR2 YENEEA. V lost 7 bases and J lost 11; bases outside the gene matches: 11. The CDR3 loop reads CASTNKGTGHAFF. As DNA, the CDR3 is TGTGCCAGCACGAATAAAGGGACAGGGCACGCTTTCTTT.

The CDR3: CASSPISQNTEAFF. The CDR3 nucleotides read TGTGCCAGCTCACCAATATCCCAGAACACTGAAGCTTTCTTT. This chain joins TRBV18 and TRBJ1-1; no clear D. Germline V gene lookup returns CDR1 KGHSH and CDR2 LQKENI. CDR3 length equals 14 residues. V lost 2 bases and J lost 1, with 8 bases in between.

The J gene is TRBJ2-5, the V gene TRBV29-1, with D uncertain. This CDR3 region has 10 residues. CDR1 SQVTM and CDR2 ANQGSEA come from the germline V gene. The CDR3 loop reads CGATGETQYF. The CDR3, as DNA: TGCGGAGCAACCGGAGAGACCCAGTACTTC.

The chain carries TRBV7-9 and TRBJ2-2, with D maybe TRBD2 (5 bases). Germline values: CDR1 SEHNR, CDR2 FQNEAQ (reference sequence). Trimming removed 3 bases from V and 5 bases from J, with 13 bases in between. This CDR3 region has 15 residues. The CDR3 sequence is CASSFWRSGTGELFF. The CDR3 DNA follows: TGTGCCAGCAGCTTCTGGCGATCGGGGACCGGGGAGCTGTTTTTT.

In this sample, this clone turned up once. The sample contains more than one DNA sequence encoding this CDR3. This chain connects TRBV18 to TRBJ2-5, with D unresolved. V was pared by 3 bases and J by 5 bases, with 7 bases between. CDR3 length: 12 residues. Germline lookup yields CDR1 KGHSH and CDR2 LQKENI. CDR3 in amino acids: CASSPTEETQYF. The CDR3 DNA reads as TGTGCCAGCTCACCTACCGAGGAGACCCAGTACTTC.